These 10 T cell receptor beta chains were sequenced from one sample in a study of cytomegalovirus exposure and HLA in healthy donors. The PCR employed 60 Vbeta primers together with 13 Jbeta primers. Some clones are missing from TCRdb's copy, which holds only in-frame ones; the method was immunoSEQ multiplex PCR. This sample's clone table lists roughly 88,000 clones. Sequenced material: PBMCs. The receptors were gathered from a man aged 45-65 years in good health and CMV-seropositive.

The genes are TRBV6-6 and TRBJ2-7; D is possibly TRBD1 (6 bases). Trimming removed 5 bases at V and 2 bases at J, with 10 bases between. The CDR3 loop spans 13 amino acids. Germline values: CDR1 MNHNY, CDR2 SVGAGI (reference sequence). The CDR3 coding sequence is TGTGCCAGCAGTATCGGACAGCCCTACGAGCAGTACTTC. As protein: CASSIGQPYEQYF.

The rearrangement uses TRBV30 and TRBJ2-7; 9 positions agree with TRBD2. V dropped 5 bases and J dropped 7; count of bases not matched to a gene: 9. From germline, CDR1 is GTSNPN and CDR2 SVGIG (reference sequence). The CDR3 is 13 amino acids. CDR3 nucleotides: TGTGCCTGGGCGATAGCGGGAGCAGGAGAGCAGTACTTC. It encodes CAWAIAGAGEQYF.

The CDR3 DNA follows: TGTGCCACTTCCCTAGCGGGAGTAATCCACGAGCAGTACTTC. Protein sequence: CATSLAGVIHEQYF. This chain joins TRBV28 and TRBJ2-7; 10 nucleotides agree with TRBD2. The CDR3 runs 14 residues. V shed 10 bases, J shed 5 bases, and the junction held 11 bases outside the gene matches. Germline loops: CDR1 MDHEN, CDR2 SYDVKM.

The CDR3 reads CASTQGGGEYNEQYF. CDR3 coding DNA: TGCGCCAGCACCCAAGGGGGCGGGGAATATAACGAGCAGTACTTC. The rearrangement links TRBV5-1 to TRBJ2-7, with D possibly TRBD1 on 7 matching bases. The V end was cut by 6 bases, the J end by 5 bases, with 21 bases between. CDR1 SGHRS and CDR2 YFSETQ come from the germline V gene. This CDR3 contains 15 residues.

This sequence joins TRBV7-2 and TRBJ1-1; D not certain. Germline CDR1 is SGHTA and CDR2 is FQGNSA. Trimming removed 5 bases from V and 4 bases from J, with 11 bases in between. The length of the CDR3 is 13 residues. In DNA, the CDR3 is TGTGCCAGCAGCCCCAATCGGGGCACTGAAGCTTTCTTT. Translation: CASSPNRGTEAFF.

The chain combines TRBV30 with TRBJ2-1; TRBD1 might be the D (5 bases). This CDR3 has 12 amino acids. V lost 1 base and J 14 bases, leaving 15 bases between the germline ends. The germline V gene has CDR1 GTSNPN and CDR2 SVGIG (reference sequence). CDR3 in amino acids: CAWSEAGLDKFF. The CDR3 DNA sequence: TGTGCCTGGAGTGAGGCAGGGTTGGATAAGTTCTTC.

The genes are TRBV6-5 and TRBJ1-5; TRBD1 is a possible D gene (5 bases). The V gene's germline CDR1 is MNHEY and CDR2 SVGAGI. The CDR3 covers 16 residues. Trimming shortened V by 4 bases and J by 0 bases, and 13 bases separated the two germline ends. CDR3 in DNA: TGTGCCAGCAGTTCCGGTGGGGCTTATAGCAATCAGCCCCAGCATTTT. Amino acid sequence: CASSSGGAYSNQPQHF.

This chain uses TRBV15 with TRBJ1-5, with D perhaps TRBD1 (5 bases). Looked up from germline, CDR1 is LNHNV and CDR2 is YYDKDF (reference sequence). The CDR3 covers 15 residues. V was shortened by 1 base and J by 4 bases, with 11 bases between the two germline ends. CDR3 nucleotide sequence: TGTGCCACCAGCAGAGCTCGGGGGGTAAATCAGCCCCAGCATTTT. Translated: CATSRARGVNQPQHF.

The chain links TRBV6-5 to TRBJ1-1; the match to TRBD1 covers 9 bases. Trimming cost V 6 bases and J 1 base; bases outside gene matches: 6. This CDR3 is built from 15 residues. The germline V gene encodes CDR1 MNHEY and CDR2 SVGAGI. Written as DNA, the CDR3 is TGTGCCAGCAGGTACAGGGGGCGCGGGAACACTGAAGCTTTCTTT. This translates into CASRYRGRGNTEAFF.

V is TRBV4-2 and J is TRBJ1-1, with 7 bases identical to TRBD1. The junction had 16 bases not matched to a gene; V was cut back by 2 bases and J by 7 bases. Germline V gene data show CDR1 as LGHNA and CDR2 as YNFKEQ. The CDR3 contains 17 residues. The CDR3 DNA sequence: TGTGCCAGCAGCCAACTAATTACAGGGGCCGCGGGGATTGAAGCTTTCTTT. Translated: CASSQLITGAAGIEAFF.